The clone carrying this TCR beta chain was detected once. The germline V gene encodes CDR1 MNHNS and CDR2 SASEGT. The V and J ends lost 7 bases and 2 bases respectively, with 12 bases between them. The CDR3 sequence is 14 residues long. The data derive from a study of T cell changes during pregnancy in multiple sclerosis. The data were produced by immunoSEQ multiplex PCR, yet TCRdb's version contains in-frame clones alone and is incomplete. The sample lists 30,000 to 35,000 clones; 90% were seen once. This TCR came from a female donor in good health, enrolled as a control in a pregnancy study. The sample was CD4+ T cells from peripheral blood mononuclear cells, taken in the third trimester of pregnancy. The chain is built from TRBV6-1 and TRBJ1-3; TRBD1 might be the D (5 bases). The CDR3 DNA follows: TGTGCCAGCATTGAGGGGCCCGCTGGAAACACCATATATTTT. Translation gives CASIEGPAGNTIYF.